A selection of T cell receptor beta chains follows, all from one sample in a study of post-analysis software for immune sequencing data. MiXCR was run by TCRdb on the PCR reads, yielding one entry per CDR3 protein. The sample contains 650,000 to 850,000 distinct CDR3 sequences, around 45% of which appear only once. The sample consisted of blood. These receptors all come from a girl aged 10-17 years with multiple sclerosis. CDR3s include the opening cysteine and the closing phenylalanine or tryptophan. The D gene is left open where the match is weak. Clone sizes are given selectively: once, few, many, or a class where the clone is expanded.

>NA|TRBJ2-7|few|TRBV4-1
CASSQSAGYNAYEQYF
TGCGCCAGCAGCCAATCGGCGGGTTACAATGCCTACGAGCAGTACTTC
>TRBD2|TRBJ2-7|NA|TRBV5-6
CASSLGAGFVYEQYF
TGTGCCAGCAGCTTAGGAGCGGGATTTGTGTACGAGCAGTACTTC
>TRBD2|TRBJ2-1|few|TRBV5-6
CASSGGLAGGPVHGEQFF
TGTGCCAGCAGCGGGGGACTAGCGGGAGGGCCAGTGCACGGTGAGCAGTTCTTC
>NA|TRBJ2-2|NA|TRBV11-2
CASSPRLTGEVDTGELFF
TGTGCCAGCAGCCCGCGTCTAACAGGGGAGGTAGACACCGGGGAGCTGTTTTTT
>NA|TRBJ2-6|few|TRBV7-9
CASSRKSVSGANVLTF
TGTGCCAGCAGTCGCAAATCAGTCTCTGGGGCCAACGTCCTGACTTTC
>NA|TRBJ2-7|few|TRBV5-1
CASSLGDRGFNEQYF
TGCGCCAGCAGCTTGGGGGACCGGGGGTTTAACGAGCAGTACTTC
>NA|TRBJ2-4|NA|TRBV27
CASSLSSRAKNIQYF
TGTGCCAGCAGTTTATCTTCCAGGGCCAAAAACATTCAGTACTTC
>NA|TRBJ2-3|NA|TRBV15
CATSRDYTDTQYF
TGTGCCACCAGCAGGGACTACACAGATACGCAGTATTTT
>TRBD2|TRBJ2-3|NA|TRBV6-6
CASSYGGRDGTDTQYF
TGTGCCAGCAGTTACGGCGGGAGGGACGGCACAGATACGCAGTATTTT
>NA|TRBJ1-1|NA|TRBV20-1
CSARDLGRKNTEAFF
TGCAGTGCTAGAGACCTGGGACGGAAGAACACTGAAGCTTTCTTT
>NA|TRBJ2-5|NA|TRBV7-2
CASSPRGTETQYF
TGTGCCAGCAGCCCACGGGGGACGGAGACCCAGTACTTC
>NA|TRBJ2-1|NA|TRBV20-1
CSAQGGPGSYNEQFF
TGCAGTGCCCAGGGGGGGCCCGGCTCCTACAATGAGCAGTTCTTC
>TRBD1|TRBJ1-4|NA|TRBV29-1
CSVRSGTGDEKLFF
TGCAGCGTCAGATCCGGGACAGGGGATGAAAAACTGTTTTTT
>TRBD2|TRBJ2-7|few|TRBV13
CASSPRTSVYEQYF
TGTGCCAGCAGCCCCCGGACTAGCGTCTACGAGCAGTACTTC